The 19 T cell receptor beta chains in this list originate from one sample, sequenced in a study of T cell responses to AZD1222 COVID-19 vaccine. Sequenced by immunoSEQ multiplex PCR; TCRdb stores in-frame clones only, minus some. The sample includes 100,000 or so clones, more than 75% seen only once; the top ten take 2% to 3%. The sample was peripheral blood, taken on day 0 of AZD1222 vaccination. Receptor source: an adult in good health.

The CDR3 sequence is CSVEASSGNYEQYF. CDR3 coding DNA: TGCAGCGTTGAAGCCTCTAGCGGGAACTACGAGCAGTACTTC. The chain uses TRBV29-1 and TRBJ2-7; 9 bases map to TRBD2. This CDR3 comprises 14 residues. V lost 1 base, J lost 3 bases, and 4 bases stayed unmatched. CDR1 SQVTM and CDR2 ANQGSEA come from the germline V gene.

The chain employs TRBV11-2 and TRBJ1-6; D is uncertain. The length of the CDR3 is 15 residues. Trimming cost V 0 bases and J 0 bases, with 3 bases left between them. Per germline, CDR1 SGHAT and CDR2 FQNNGV. In DNA form, the CDR3 reads TGTGCCAGCAGCTTAGAGAGCTCCTATAATTCACCCCTCCACTTT. It codes for CASSLESSYNSPLHF.

In its sample, this clone was seen once. The J gene is TRBJ1-3, the V gene TRBV6-5; D might be TRBD1 (6 bases). CDR1 is MNHEY, CDR2 SVGAGI, per germline. This CDR3 has 15 residues. Trimming pared 8 bases from V and 3 bases from J, leaving 17 bases between. The chain's CDR3 is CASSSGGAGGNTIYF. The DNA for the CDR3 is TGTGCCAGCTCCTCCGGGGGGGCGGGTGGAAACACCATATATTTT.

In DNA, the CDR3 is TGTGCCAGCAGTTTAGGGGGACCACAAGAGACCCAGTACTTC. Translating gives CASSLGGPQETQYF. The chain uses TRBV28 and TRBJ2-5, with D possibly being TRBD1 or TRBD2 (5 bases each). Deletions cut 2 bases from V and 2 bases from J, with 9 bases between. From germline, CDR1 is MDHEN and CDR2 SYDVKM. The CDR3 spans 14 residues.

This clone was seen just once. J is TRBJ2-3 and V is TRBV29-1, with D unclear. Trimming cost V 6 bases and J 2 bases, with 15 bases left between them. Germline CDR1 and CDR2: SQVTM and ANQGSEA. The CDR3 contains 14 residues. CDR3 region: CSVTAGQFTDTQYF. The DNA of the CDR3 is TGCAGCGTGACCGCCGGGCAGTTCACAGATACGCAGTATTTT.

The J gene is TRBJ2-2, the V gene TRBV4-2, with a tentative D call TRBD2 (6 bases). Germline V gene sequence: CDR1 LGHNA, CDR2 YNFKEQ. This CDR3 region has 15 residues. Trimming left V 4 bases short and J 3 bases short, with 12 bases between. This CDR3 reads CASSPTGEYTGELFF. In DNA form, the CDR3 reads TGTGCCAGCAGCCCAACGGGGGAATACACCGGGGAGCTGTTTTTT.

The genes are TRBV5-1 and TRBJ2-3; the D is unclear. The V end was cut by 3 bases, the J end by 3 bases, with 8 bases between. The CDR3 consists of 13 residues. The germline CDR1 and CDR2 sequences are SGHRS and YFSETQ. CDR3 DNA sequence: TGCGCCAGCAGCTCCCCGGGTACAGATACGCAGTATTTT. Translating gives CASSSPGTDTQYF. The whole variable domain, filled in from reference TRBV5-1 and TRBJ2-3, reads KAGVTQTPRYLIKTRGQQVTLSCSPISGHRSVSWYQQTPGQGLQFLFEYFSETQRNKGNFPGRFSGRQFSNSRSEMNVSTLELGDSALYLCASSSPGTDTQYFGPGTRLTVL.

This clone was observed once. V usage is TRBV12-3 or TRBV12-4 and J usage is TRBJ1-1; the D is unclear. The germline V and J ends were trimmed by 7 bases and 0 bases, with 6 bases remaining between them. This CDR3 contains 12 residues. In DNA form, the CDR3 reads TGTGCCAGCACCCTCATGAACACTGAAGCTTTCTTT. Translation gives CASTLMNTEAFF.

The V call is TRBV5-1, the J call TRBJ2-7; D perhaps matches TRBD1 (5 bases). The CDR3 has 13 amino acids. V was shortened by 2 bases and J by 4 bases, with 10 bases between the two germline ends. The germline gives CDR1 SGHRS, CDR2 YFSETQ. For the CDR3, the DNA is TGCGCCAGCAGCTTCGACAGAAGATACGAGCAGTACTTC. The encoded protein is CASSFDRRYEQYF.

The chain carries TRBV19 and TRBJ1-1; unclear D gene. V was pared by 5 bases and J by 3 bases, with 7 bases between. This CDR3 contains 12 residues. CDR1 LNHDA and CDR2 SQIVND come from the germline V gene (reference sequence). The CDR3 region has the DNA TGTGCCAGTAGTCCTCAAGACACTGAAGCTTTCTTT. The encoded protein is CASSPQDTEAFF.

The genes are TRBV28 and TRBJ2-2; 10 bases fit TRBD2. CDR1 MDHEN and CDR2 SYDVKM come from the germline V gene. The CDR3 length is 16 residues. The J segment lost 2 bases and the V segment lost 7 bases, leaving 7 bases of the junction unmatched. The CDR3 DNA is TGTGCCAGCAACTTCGGACTAGCGGCTAACACCGGGGAGCTGTTTTTT. As protein: CASNFGLAANTGELFF.

This sequence joins TRBV7-9 and TRBJ2-7; D is unresolved. The V gene's germline CDR1 is SEHNR and CDR2 FQNEAQ (reference sequence). The V end was cut by 7 bases, the J end by 3 bases, with 13 bases between. The CDR3 covers 13 residues. CDR3 sequence reads: CASMDGLNYEQYF. Here the CDR3 DNA reads TGTGCCAGCATGGACGGCCTGAACTACGAGCAGTACTTC.

The chain is built from TRBV7-6 and TRBJ2-1, with D uncertain. The germline CDR1 and CDR2 sequences are SGHVS and FNYEAQ. V lost 3 bases and J lost 0, with 3 bases in between. This CDR3 is 13 amino acids long. The DNA of the CDR3 is TGTGCCAGCAGCTTGAGCTCCTACAATGAGCAGTTCTTC. This sequence encodes CASSLSSYNEQFF.

The chain combines TRBV4-1 with TRBJ1-2; D unresolved. Trimming shortened V by 0 bases and J by 6 bases, and 11 bases separated the two germline ends. The CDR3 has 14 residues. The germline V gene encodes CDR1 MGHRA and CDR2 YSYEKL. The CDR3 DNA reads as TGCGCCAGCAGCCAAGAGTATAGACCAGATGGCTACACCTTC. Protein sequence: CASSQEYRPDGYTF.

The gene calls are TRBV25-1 and TRBJ1-1, with D tentatively TRBD1 (5 bases). Germline CDR1 MGHDK, CDR2 SYGVNS. Trimming removed 1 base from V and 0 bases from J, with 12 bases in between. The CDR3 covers 16 residues. The CDR3 loop reads CASSEFGDDLNTEAFF. The CDR3 nucleotides are TGTGCCAGCAGTGAATTTGGGGACGACCTGAACACTGAAGCTTTCTTT.

This rearrangement joins TRBV29-1 to TRBJ2-1; D not certain. The germline V and J ends were trimmed by 5 bases and 4 bases, with 6 bases remaining between them. Germline V CDR1 and CDR2: SQVTM, ANQGSEA. CDR3 size: 11 residues. CDR3 amino acids: CSVMQYNEQFF. The CDR3 region has the DNA TGCAGCGTTATGCAATACAATGAGCAGTTCTTC.

The chain is built from TRBV7-6 and TRBJ2-2, with D uncertain. The CDR3 spans 15 residues. The V end was cut by 5 bases, the J end by 1 base, with 11 bases between. Germline V gene lookup returns CDR1 SGHVS and CDR2 FNYEAQ. In DNA, the CDR3 is TGTGCCAGCAGCCCGTGGACGGAGAACACCGGGGAGCTGTTTTTT. Translation: CASSPWTENTGELFF. The full variable domain, rest sourced from reference TRBV7-6 and TRBJ2-2, is GAGVSQSPRYKVTKRGQDVALRCDPISGHVSLYWYRQALGQGPEFLTYFNYEAQQDKSGLPNDRFSAERPEGSISTLTIQRTEQRDSAMYRCASSPWTENTGELFFGEGSRLTVL.

The chain links TRBV19 to TRBJ2-7, with 7 positions matching TRBD1. V lost 10 bases, J lost 1 base, and 7 bases stayed unmatched. Germline V CDR1 and CDR2: LNHDA, SQIVND (reference sequence). This CDR3 is built from 13 residues. The chain's CDR3 is CANGTVKSYEQYF. The CDR3 DNA reads as TGTGCCAATGGGACAGTGAAGTCCTACGAGCAGTACTTC. The complete variable domain, with remaining parts taken from reference TRBV19 and TRBJ2-7, reads DGGITQSPKYLFRKEGQNVTLSCEQNLNHDAMYWYRQDPGQGLRLIYYSQIVNDFQKGDIAEGYSVSREKKESFPLTVTSAQKNPTAFYLCANGTVKSYEQYFGPGTRLTVT.

V and J are TRBV18 and TRBJ1-2; the D gene is possibly TRBD1 (5 bases). The CDR3 loop spans 15 amino acids. The ends were cut back, 1 base at V and 4 bases at J, with 13 bases in the middle. Germline CDR1 and CDR2: KGHSH and LQKENI. The CDR3 DNA is TGTGCCAGCTCACCACAGGGGAGCCAAGGCTATGGCTACACCTTC. Translating it yields CASSPQGSQGYGYTF. Full variable domain (missing parts from reference TRBV18 and TRBJ1-2): NAGVMQNPRHLVRRRGQEARLRCSPMKGHSHVYWYRQLPEEGLKFMVYLQKENIIDESGMPKERFSAEFPKEGPSILRIQQVVRGDSAAYFCASSPQGSQGYGYTFGSGTRLTVV.